Each of the 30 T cell receptor beta chains below was sequenced from the same sample in a study of blood T cell repertoires in COVID-19. Here immunoSEQ multiplex PCR was the method, and the copy in TCRdb shows in-frame clones only, minus some. The profile covers 280,000 or so clones, with approximately 86% appearing a single time and just under 9.5% taken by the ten largest. The sample comprised peripheral blood. These receptors were obtained from a man between 18 and 29 years old with active or convalescent COVID-19.

The chain links TRBV6-2 or TRBV6-3 to TRBJ2-5; 8 bases are shared with TRBD2. This CDR3 region has 16 residues. CDR1 MNHEY and CDR2 SVGEGT come from the germline V gene. V dropped 2 bases and J dropped 1; count of bases not matched to a gene: 6. The CDR3 sequence is CASSYGISGTQETQYF. The CDR3 DNA follows: TGTGCCAGCAGTTACGGGATTAGCGGGACCCAAGAGACCCAGTACTTC.

This chain links TRBV2 with TRBJ1-2; TRBD1 might be the D (5 bases). The CDR3 covers 15 residues. The V end was cut by 1 base, the J end by 8 bases, with 17 bases between. Per the germline V gene, CDR1 is SNHLY and CDR2 is FYNNEI. DNA of the CDR3: TGTGCCAGCAGTGAAGTTAGGGGAACGCTCTACGGCTACACCTTC. Encoded protein: CASSEVRGTLYGYTF. Using reference TRBV2 and TRBJ1-2 for the parts outside the CDR3, the full variable domain is EPEVTQTPSHQVTQMGQEVILRCVPISNHLYFYWYRQILGQKVEFLVSFYNNEISEKSEIFDDQFSVERPDGSNFTLKIRSTKLEDSAMYFCASSEVRGTLYGYTFGSGTRLTVV.

The chain links TRBV19 to TRBJ1-4, with TRBD1 matching over 9 bases. The CDR3 is 14 residues long. Germline CDR1 LNHDA, CDR2 SQIVND (reference sequence). The trim removed 9 bases at V and 5 bases at J, leaving 7 bases unmatched. The CDR3 reads CASAGGTGNEKLFF. The CDR3 DNA is TGTGCCAGCGCAGGAGGGACAGGGAATGAAAAACTGTTTTTT.

This clone was counted once. V gene TRBV19 combines with J gene TRBJ2-4, with 10 bases matching TRBD1. After removal of 3 bases from V and 3 bases from J, the junction contained 8 bases not matched to a gene. There are 17 residues in the CDR3. Looked up from germline, CDR1 is LNHDA and CDR2 is SQIVND (reference sequence). CDR3 sequence (DNA): TGTGCCAGTAGTATTGAAGCCGGGACAGGGGTCAAAAACATTCAGTACTTC. Amino acids: CASSIEAGTGVKNIQYF.

This clone was counted between two and nine times. The chain links TRBV7-6 to TRBJ1-2, with D uncertain. This CDR3 is 15 amino acids long. The ends were cut back, 1 base at V and 7 bases at J, with 16 bases in the middle. CDR1 and CDR2 from the germline V gene are SGHVS and FNYEAQ. CDR3 DNA: TGTGCCAGCAGCTTAGATGCGACCCTCACGGGTGGCTACACCTTC. Amino acids: CASSLDATLTGGYTF.

V usage is TRBV6-5 and J usage is TRBJ1-4; maybe TRBD1 (6 bases). This CDR3 has 13 residues. Germline V gene sequence: CDR1 MNHEY, CDR2 SVGAGI. Between the trimmed V and J ends, which lost 10 bases and 7 bases, there was a span of 16 bases. The CDR3 protein is CATKGGDVEKLFF. CDR3 nucleotide sequence: TGTGCCACCAAAGGGGGGGACGTTGAAAAACTGTTTTTT.

This clone was detected only a few times. This chain connects TRBV5-1 to TRBJ2-1; D may be TRBD1 (5 bases). The CDR3 is 16 residues long. Germline-derived CDR1 and CDR2 are SGHRS and YFSETQ. V lost 5 bases to trimming and J lost 0 bases, with 15 bases between them. CDR3: CASRPLQESSYNEQFF. CDR3 nucleotides: TGCGCCAGCAGGCCCCTACAGGAGAGCTCCTACAATGAGCAGTTCTTC.

The rearrangement uses TRBV3-1 (or the pseudogene TRBV3-2) and TRBJ1-4; TRBD1 aligns across 11 bases. The CDR3 is 18 amino acids. Germline trimming cut 3 bases from V and 2 bases from J; bases unmatched to any gene: 8. Germline V lookup: CDR1 LGHDT, CDR2 YNNKEL (reference sequence). CDR3 nucleotide sequence: TGTGCCAGCAGCCAGCCCCGGGACAGGGGGATCACTAATGAAAAACTGTTTTTT. It yields the protein CASSQPRDRGITNEKLFF.

The V gene is TRBV19, the J gene TRBJ1-1; D is unresolved. Germline V gene data show CDR1 as LNHDA and CDR2 as SQIVND (reference sequence). CDR3 length: 17 residues. Trimming left V 3 bases short and J 1 base short, with 18 bases between. In DNA form, the CDR3 reads TGTGCCAGTAGTATTGTTCTCGAGGAGGAAAAGAACACTGAAGCTTTCTTT. Translated, it gives CASSIVLEEEKNTEAFF.

This rearrangement joins TRBV3-1 (or the pseudogene TRBV3-2) to TRBJ1-3; 9 bases align to TRBD1. The CDR3 covers 15 residues. CDR1 and CDR2 (germline): LGHDT, YNNKEL (reference sequence). The V gene end was trimmed by 1 base and the J gene end by 2 bases; junction bases not matched to a gene: 0. Here the CDR3 reads CASSQGTGAGNTIYF. The CDR3 DNA is TGTGCCAGCAGCCAAGGGACAGGGGCTGGAAACACCATATATTTT.

The rearrangement uses TRBV9 and TRBJ2-7; 11 nucleotides align to TRBD1. CDR1 is SGDLS and CDR2 is YYNGEE in the germline V gene. The V and J ends lost 1 base and 6 bases, in that order; junction bases with no gene match: 6. This CDR3 has 15 residues. In DNA form, the CDR3 reads TGTGCCAGCAGCGTAATTCCGGGACAGGGGGGCGAGCAGTACTTC. Its protein product is CASSVIPGQGGEQYF.

The chain's CDR3 is CASSSRLAGGPGELFF. For the CDR3, the DNA is TGTGCCAGCAGTTCCCGACTAGCGGGGGGGCCCGGGGAGCTGTTTTTT. The gene calls are TRBV6-5 and TRBJ2-2, with 14 nucleotides matching TRBD2. This CDR3 region has 16 residues. After removal of 4 bases from V and 6 bases from J, the junction contained 4 bases not matched to a gene. Germline assignment: CDR1 MNHEY and CDR2 SVGAGI.

Comment on this clone: At the DNA level, this CDR3 is encoded by other sequences in the same sample as well. This chain links TRBV13 with TRBJ2-5; 9 bases line up with TRBD2. The CDR3 is made up of 15 amino acids. V trimming: 6 bases; J trimming: 4 bases; junction bases outside the gene matches: 9. Germline CDR1 reads PRHDT; CDR2 reads FYEKMQ (reference sequence). The DNA of the CDR3 is TGTGCCAGCAGGGGTGCGGGGGGGGCTGGAGAGACCCAGTACTTC. It yields the protein CASRGAGGAGETQYF. Full variable domain (rest looked up from reference TRBV13 and TRBJ2-5): AAGVIQSPRHLIKEKRETATLKCYPIPRHDTVYWYQQGPGQDPQFLISFYEKMQSDKGSIPDRFSAQQFSDYHSELNMSSLELGDSALYFCASRGAGGAGETQYFGPGTRLLVL.

The genes are TRBV18 and TRBJ1-2; D might be TRBD1 (5 bases). CDR1 is KGHSH and CDR2 is LQKENI in the germline V gene. Deletions cut 3 bases from V and 8 bases from J, with 19 bases between. CDR3 length: 15 residues. CDR3 in amino acids: CASSPSRGEADGYTF. The DNA of the CDR3 is TGTGCCAGCTCACCTTCAAGGGGCGAGGCTGACGGCTACACCTTC.

The chain recombines TRBV12-3 or TRBV12-4 with TRBJ2-2, with TRBD1 matching 10 bases. The CDR3 length is 13 residues. J lost 6 bases, V lost 8 bases, and 3 bases had no gene match. This CDR3 is CASCGTGAGELFF. Written as DNA, the CDR3 is TGTGCCAGCTGCGGGACAGGGGCCGGGGAGCTGTTTTTT.

The chain recombines TRBV29-1 with TRBJ1-2; D is unclear. Trimming cost V 7 bases and J 7 bases, with 16 bases left between them. The CDR3 is 12 amino acids. CDR1 is SQVTM, CDR2 ANQGSEA, per germline. The CDR3 DNA is TGCAGCGCCGCGGGTAGGAGACCTGGCTACACCTTC. This sequence encodes CSAAGRRPGYTF.

V is TRBV7-8 and J is TRBJ1-5; TRBD1 is a possible D gene (5 bases). The CDR3 covers 16 residues. The germline CDR1 and CDR2 sequences are SGHVS and FQNEAQ. Trimming pared 5 bases from V and 4 bases from J, leaving 18 bases between. The CDR3 DNA sequence: TGTGCCAGCAGCATTAGCCCAGGGTATCAGAATCAGCCCCAGCATTTT. Translation: CASSISPGYQNQPQHF.

V usage is TRBV6-6 and J usage is TRBJ1-4; 8 bases align to TRBD1. V was pared by 3 bases and J by 5 bases, with 5 bases of the junction left unmatched. The length of the CDR3 is 15 residues. Germline V gene data show CDR1 as MNHNY and CDR2 as SVGAGI (reference sequence). The CDR3 DNA sequence: TGTGCCAGCAGTTATGGCAGGGGGCAAAATGAAAAACTGTTTTTT. It is translated as CASSYGRGQNEKLFF.

The chain uses TRBV6-1 and TRBJ1-5; D unresolved. V was trimmed by 2 bases and J by 6 bases, leaving 17 bases between them. Germline V CDR1 and CDR2: MNHNS, SASEGT. This CDR3 has 16 amino acids. The CDR3 loop is CASSEMVGGSGQPQHF. DNA for the CDR3: TGTGCCAGCAGTGAAATGGTCGGCGGATCCGGTCAGCCCCAGCATTTT.

The CDR3 here is CASSLDAGEGDTQYF. CDR3 sequence (DNA): TGTGCCAGCAGCTTAGATGCGGGGGAGGGAGATACGCAGTATTTT. The chain employs TRBV7-8 and TRBJ2-3; 7 bases line up with TRBD2. CDR3 size: 15 residues. The ends lost 1 base at V and 5 bases at J; junction bases unmatched: 6. The germline gives CDR1 SGHVS, CDR2 FQNEAQ.

This clone was counted at least ten times. The J gene is TRBJ2-5, the V gene TRBV5-8; 7 positions agree with TRBD2. The V gene end was trimmed by 7 bases and the J gene end by 3 bases; junction bases not matched to a gene: 9. The germline gives CDR1 SGHTS, CDR2 YDEGEE. This CDR3 has 14 residues. The CDR3 loop is CASGWDYQEETQYF. The DNA for the CDR3 is TGTGCCAGCGGTTGGGACTACCAAGAAGAGACCCAGTACTTC.

This clone was recorded once. The chain employs TRBV10-3 and TRBJ1-1, with 9 nucleotides matching TRBD1. Germline V lookup: CDR1 ENHRY, CDR2 SYGVKD. The V segment lost 6 bases and the J segment 5 bases; nucleotides outside the gene matches: 4. This CDR3 contains 13 residues. Here the CDR3 reads CAIRTDRGTEAFF. In DNA form, the CDR3 reads TGTGCCATCAGAACAGACAGGGGGACTGAAGCTTTCTTT.

The V call is TRBV10-3, the J call TRBJ2-2; a possible D gene is TRBD1 (5 bases). The CDR3 is 14 amino acids. Deletions cut 2 bases from V and 3 bases from J, with 7 bases between. Per germline, CDR1 ENHRY and CDR2 SYGVKD. The CDR3 region has the DNA TGTGCCATCAGTGAGAACAGGTACACCGGGGAGCTGTTTTTT. This gives the protein CAISENRYTGELFF.

This clone showed up just once. The gene calls are TRBV6-6 and TRBJ2-5, with 7 bases matching TRBD2. V was pared by 7 bases and J by 2 bases, with 7 bases of the junction left unmatched. Germline V CDR1 and CDR2: MNHNY, SVGAGI (reference sequence). The CDR3 consists of 14 residues. CDR3 DNA: TGTGCCAGCAAGACCCTAGCGGCTCAAGAGACCCAGTACTTC. Its protein product is CASKTLAAQETQYF.

The V call is TRBV9, the J call TRBJ2-7, with D perhaps TRBD2 (5 bases). V was pared by 3 bases and J by 5 bases, with 15 bases between. The CDR3 is 14 residues long. Looked up from germline, CDR1 is SGDLS and CDR2 is YYNGEE. The CDR3 sequence is CASSGRGSSDEQYF. CDR3 DNA: TGTGCCAGCAGCGGACGGGGATCTAGTGACGAGCAGTACTTC.

Here the CDR3 reads CASSQEGDWGSYEQYF. Written as DNA, the CDR3 is TGTGCCAGCAGCCAAGAAGGGGATTGGGGTTCCTACGAGCAGTACTTC. The gene calls are TRBV3-1 (or the pseudogene TRBV3-2) and TRBJ2-7; perhaps TRBD1 as D (5 bases). Trimming removed 0 bases from V and 1 base from J, with 13 bases in between. Germline CDR1 is LGHDT and CDR2 is YNNKEL (reference sequence). The CDR3 contains 16 residues.

The chain uses TRBV11-2 and TRBJ1-1, with 9 nucleotides matching TRBD1. The germline V gene has CDR1 SGHAT and CDR2 FQNNGV. CDR3 length: 12 residues. Losses at the gene ends were 6 bases for V and 5 bases for J; bases not matched to a gene: 1. In DNA, the CDR3 is TGTGCCAGCAGGACAGGGGGTACTGAAGCTTTCTTT. Translated, it gives CASRTGGTEAFF.

The chain employs TRBV5-1 and TRBJ1-4; the match to TRBD1 covers 7 bases. The CDR3 length is 16 residues. The V gene's germline CDR1 is SGHRS and CDR2 YFSETQ. V shed 4 bases and J 3 bases; nucleotides not matched to a gene: 9. CDR3 in DNA: TGCGCCAGCAGCAGACTCTCCGGGACAGCTAATGAAAAACTGTTTTTT. Encoded protein: CASSRLSGTANEKLFF.

The V gene is TRBV27, the J gene TRBJ2-5; 14 nucleotides align to TRBD2. This CDR3 spans 15 amino acids. Trimming at V came to 5 bases and at J to 8 bases, leaving 7 bases not matched to a gene. The V gene's germline CDR1 is MNHEY and CDR2 SMNVEV (reference sequence). In DNA form, the CDR3 reads TGTGCCAGCAGTCCTGGGACTAGCGGGGGCCCAACCCAGTACTTC. As protein: CASSPGTSGGPTQYF.

The V and J genes are TRBV9 and TRBJ1-1, with no clear D. The CDR3 contains 15 residues. The germline V gene encodes CDR1 SGDLS and CDR2 YYNGEE. With 4 bases removed from V and 3 bases from J, the gap between germline ends came to 16 bases. The DNA of the CDR3 is TGTGCCAGCAGCCCTTGGGCCGGGAAGGACACTGAAGCTTTCTTT. Encoded protein: CASSPWAGKDTEAFF.